Shown below are 4 T cell receptor beta chains from a single sample sequenced in a study of cytomegalovirus exposure and HLA in healthy donors. PCR primers comprised 60 Vbeta and 13 Jbeta primers. The protocol was immunoSEQ multiplex PCR, while the TCRdb copy is restricted to in-frame clones and leaves out a portion. The sample lists about 140,000 clones; roughly 75% were seen once. The specimen sequenced was PBMCs. Source of these receptors: a female donor in good health and CMV-seronegative.

The J gene is TRBJ2-7, the V gene TRBV6-1, with 10 nucleotides matching TRBD2. Germline CDR1 is MNHNS and CDR2 is SASEGT. The length of the CDR3 is 18 residues. V trimming: 4 bases; J trimming: 1 base; junction bases outside the gene matches: 13. CDR3 in amino acids: CASSALSLLAGASYEQYF. CDR3 bases: TGTGCCAGCAGTGCCCTATCCTTGCTAGCGGGAGCGTCCTACGAGCAGTACTTC.

This clone was seen a handful of times. The rearrangement uses TRBV4-3 and TRBJ2-6; D is perhaps TRBD1 (6 bases). This CDR3 spans 17 amino acids. Looked up from germline, CDR1 is LGHNA and CDR2 is YSLEER. Trimming cost V 3 bases and J 4 bases, with 16 bases left between them. Here the CDR3 reads CASSQDRGAVGANVLTF. The CDR3 DNA reads as TGCGCCAGCAGCCAGGACAGAGGGGCGGTCGGGGCCAACGTCCTGACTTTC.

This chain's CDR3 is CASSDRDREETQYF. The CDR3, as DNA: TGTGCCAGCAGTGACAGGGACAGAGAAGAGACCCAGTACTTC. The gene calls are TRBV6-6 and TRBJ2-5; 7 nucleotides align to TRBD1. V shed 5 bases, J shed 3 bases, and the junction held 6 bases outside the gene matches. The CDR3 totals 14 residues. Germline V gives CDR1 MNHNY, CDR2 SVGAGI (reference sequence).

The CDR3 loop reads CASRPGLPHYNEQFF. The CDR3 DNA follows: TGTGCCAGCAGACCGGGACTCCCCCACTACAATGAGCAGTTCTTC. The chain joins TRBV27 to TRBJ2-1, with D perhaps TRBD2 (6 bases). Trimming took 6 bases from V and 3 from J, leaving 15 bases between them. The germline V gene encodes CDR1 MNHEY and CDR2 SMNVEV (reference sequence). This CDR3 comprises 15 residues.